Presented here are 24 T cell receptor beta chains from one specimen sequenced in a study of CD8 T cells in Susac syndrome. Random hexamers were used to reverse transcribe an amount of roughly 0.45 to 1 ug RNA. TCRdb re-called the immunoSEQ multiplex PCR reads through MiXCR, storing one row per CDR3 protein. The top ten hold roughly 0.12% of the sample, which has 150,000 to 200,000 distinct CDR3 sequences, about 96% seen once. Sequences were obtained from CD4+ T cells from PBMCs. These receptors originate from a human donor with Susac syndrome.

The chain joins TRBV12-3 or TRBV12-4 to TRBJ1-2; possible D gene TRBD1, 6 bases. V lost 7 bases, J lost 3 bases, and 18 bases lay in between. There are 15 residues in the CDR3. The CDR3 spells CASNPGWGAYYGYTF. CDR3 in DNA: TGTGCCAGCAATCCCGGGTGGGGGGCGTACTATGGCTACACCTTC.

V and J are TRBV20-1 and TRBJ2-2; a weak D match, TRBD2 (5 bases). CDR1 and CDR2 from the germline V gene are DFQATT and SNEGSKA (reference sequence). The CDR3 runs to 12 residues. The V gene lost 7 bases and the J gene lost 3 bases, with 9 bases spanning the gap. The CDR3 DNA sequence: TGCAGTGGGACTGAAGACACCGGGGAGCTGTTTTTT. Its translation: CSGTEDTGELFF.

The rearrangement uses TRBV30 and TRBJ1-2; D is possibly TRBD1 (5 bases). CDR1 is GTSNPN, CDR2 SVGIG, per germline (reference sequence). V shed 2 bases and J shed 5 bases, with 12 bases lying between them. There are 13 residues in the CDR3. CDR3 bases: TGTGCCTGGAGTCGGGGGGTTCGGTATGGCTACACCTTC. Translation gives CAWSRGVRYGYTF.

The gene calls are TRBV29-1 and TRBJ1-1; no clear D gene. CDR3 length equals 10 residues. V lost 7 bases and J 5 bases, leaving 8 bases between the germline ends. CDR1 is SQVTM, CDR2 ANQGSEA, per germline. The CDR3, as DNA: TGCAGCGCCGCGACAACTGAAGCTTTCTTT. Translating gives CSAATTEAFF.

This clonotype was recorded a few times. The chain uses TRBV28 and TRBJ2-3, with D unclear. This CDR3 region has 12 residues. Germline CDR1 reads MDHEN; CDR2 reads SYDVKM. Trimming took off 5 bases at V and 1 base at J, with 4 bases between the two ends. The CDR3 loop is CASSHGTDTQYF. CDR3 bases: TGTGCCAGCAGTCATGGCACAGATACGCAGTATTTT.

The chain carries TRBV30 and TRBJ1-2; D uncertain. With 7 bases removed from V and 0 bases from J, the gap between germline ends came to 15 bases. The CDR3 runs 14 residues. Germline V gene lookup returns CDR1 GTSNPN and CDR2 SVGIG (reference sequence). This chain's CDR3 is CASWEPQANYGYTF. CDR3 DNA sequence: TGTGCCTCCTGGGAACCTCAAGCTAACTATGGCTACACCTTC.

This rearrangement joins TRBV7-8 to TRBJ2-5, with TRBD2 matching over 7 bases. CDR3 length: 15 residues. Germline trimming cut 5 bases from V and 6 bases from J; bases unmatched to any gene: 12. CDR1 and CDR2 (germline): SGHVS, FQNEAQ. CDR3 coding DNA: TGTGCCAGCAGCCCCTTCGGGGGGACTACGCAGACCCAGTACTTC. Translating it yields CASSPFGGTTQTQYF. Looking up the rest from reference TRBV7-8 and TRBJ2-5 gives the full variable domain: GAGVSQSPRYKVAKRGQDVALRCDPISGHVSLFWYQQALGQGPEFLTYFQNEAQLDKSGLPSDRFFAERPEGSVSTLKIQRTQQEDSAVYLCASSPFGGTTQTQYFGPGTRLLVL.

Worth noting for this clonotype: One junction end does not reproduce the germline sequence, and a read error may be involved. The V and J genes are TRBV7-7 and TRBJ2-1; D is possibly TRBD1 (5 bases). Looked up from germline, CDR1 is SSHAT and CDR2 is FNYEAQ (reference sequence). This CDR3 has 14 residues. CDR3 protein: CASSPLSQGHEQFF. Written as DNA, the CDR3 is TGTGCTAGCAGCCCCCTGAGTCAGGGCCATGAGCAGTTCTTC. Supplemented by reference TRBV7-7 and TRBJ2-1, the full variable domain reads GAGVSQSPRYKVTKRGQDVTLRCDPISSHATLYWYQQALGQGPEFLTYFNYEAQPDKSGLPSDRFSAERPEGSISTLTIQRTEQRDSAMYRCASSPLSQGHEQFFGPGTRLTVL.

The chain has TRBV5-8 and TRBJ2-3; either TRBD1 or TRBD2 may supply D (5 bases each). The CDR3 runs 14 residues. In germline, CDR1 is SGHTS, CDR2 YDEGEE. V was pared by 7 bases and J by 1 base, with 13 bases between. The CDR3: CASARDLRTDTQYF. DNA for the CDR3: TGTGCCAGCGCCCGGGACCTACGCACAGATACGCAGTATTTT.

CDR3 in DNA: TGCAGCGTTTCTGGTGACAAAAACATTCAGTACTTC. Its translation is CSVSGDKNIQYF. This chain joins TRBV29-1 and TRBJ2-4, with no clear D. Germline-derived CDR1 and CDR2 are SQVTM and ANQGSEA. The length of the CDR3 is 12 residues. With 5 bases removed from V and 3 bases from J, the gap between germline ends came to 8 bases.

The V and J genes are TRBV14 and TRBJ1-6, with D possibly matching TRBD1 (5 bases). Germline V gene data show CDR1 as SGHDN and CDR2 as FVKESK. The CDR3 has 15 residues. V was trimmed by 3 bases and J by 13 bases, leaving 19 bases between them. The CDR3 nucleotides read TGTGCCAGCAGCCAGGCCCTGGTCGGGGACTCCCCCCTCCACTTT. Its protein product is CASSQALVGDSPLHF.

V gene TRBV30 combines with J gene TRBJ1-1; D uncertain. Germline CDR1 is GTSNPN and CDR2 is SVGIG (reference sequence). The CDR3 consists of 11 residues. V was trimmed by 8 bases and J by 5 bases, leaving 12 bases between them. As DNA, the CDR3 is TGTGCCCGAAGCCTGGGGACTGAAGCTTTCTTT. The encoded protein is CARSLGTEAFF.

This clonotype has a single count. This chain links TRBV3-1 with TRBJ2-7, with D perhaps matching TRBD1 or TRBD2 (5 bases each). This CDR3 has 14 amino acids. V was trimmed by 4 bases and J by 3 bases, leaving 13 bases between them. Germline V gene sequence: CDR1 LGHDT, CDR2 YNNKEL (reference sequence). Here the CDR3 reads CASSLEGYLYEQYF. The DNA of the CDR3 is TGTGCCAGCAGCCTCGAGGGGTACCTCTACGAGCAGTACTTC.

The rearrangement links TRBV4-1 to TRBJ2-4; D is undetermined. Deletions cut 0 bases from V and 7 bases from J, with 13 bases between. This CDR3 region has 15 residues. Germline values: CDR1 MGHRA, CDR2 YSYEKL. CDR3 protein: CASSQDRVVGNIQYF. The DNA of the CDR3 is TGCGCCAGCAGCCAAGATCGAGTAGTAGGGAACATTCAGTACTTC.

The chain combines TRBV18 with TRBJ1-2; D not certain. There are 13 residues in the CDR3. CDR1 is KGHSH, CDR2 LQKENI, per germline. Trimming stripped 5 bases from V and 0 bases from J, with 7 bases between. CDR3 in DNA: TGTGCCAGCTCAGAAACTACTAACTATGGCTACACCTTC. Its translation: CASSETTNYGYTF.

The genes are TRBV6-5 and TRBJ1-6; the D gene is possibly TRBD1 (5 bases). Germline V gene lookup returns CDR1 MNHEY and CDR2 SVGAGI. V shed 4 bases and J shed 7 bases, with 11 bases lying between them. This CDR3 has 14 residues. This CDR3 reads CASSWGQFNSPLHF. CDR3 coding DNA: TGTGCCAGCAGTTGGGGCCAATTCAATTCACCCCTCCACTTT.

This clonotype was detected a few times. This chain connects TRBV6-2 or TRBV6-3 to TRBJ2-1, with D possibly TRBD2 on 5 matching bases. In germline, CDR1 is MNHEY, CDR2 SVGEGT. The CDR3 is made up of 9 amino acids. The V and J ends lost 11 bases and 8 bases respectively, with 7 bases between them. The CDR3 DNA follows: TGTGCCTCCGGGGATGAGCAGTTCTTC. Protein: CASGDEQFF.

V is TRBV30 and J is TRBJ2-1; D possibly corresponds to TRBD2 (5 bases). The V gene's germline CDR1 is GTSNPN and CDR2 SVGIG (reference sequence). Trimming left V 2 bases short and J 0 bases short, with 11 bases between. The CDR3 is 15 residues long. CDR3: CAWSRDGSSYNEQFF. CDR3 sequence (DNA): TGTGCCTGGAGTCGGGATGGGAGCTCCTACAATGAGCAGTTCTTC.

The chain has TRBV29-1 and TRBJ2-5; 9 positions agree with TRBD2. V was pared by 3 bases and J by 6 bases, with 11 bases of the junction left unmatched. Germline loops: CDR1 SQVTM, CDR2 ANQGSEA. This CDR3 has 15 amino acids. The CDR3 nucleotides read TGCAGCGTTGATCATCCTAGCGGGGTTGTAAAGACCCAGTACTTC. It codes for CSVDHPSGVVKTQYF.

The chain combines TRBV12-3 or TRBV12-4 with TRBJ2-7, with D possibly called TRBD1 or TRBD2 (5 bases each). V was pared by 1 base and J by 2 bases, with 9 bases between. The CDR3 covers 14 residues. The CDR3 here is CASSLGDGPYEQYF. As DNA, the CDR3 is TGTGCCAGCAGTTTAGGGGACGGACCCTACGAGCAGTACTTC.

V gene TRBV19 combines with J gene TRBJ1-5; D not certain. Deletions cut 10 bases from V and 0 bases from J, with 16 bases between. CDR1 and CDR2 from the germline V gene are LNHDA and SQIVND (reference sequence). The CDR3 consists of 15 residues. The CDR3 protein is CATKPGIYSNQPQHF. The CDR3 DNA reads TGTGCCACTAAACCAGGAATCTATAGCAATCAGCCCCAGCATTTT.

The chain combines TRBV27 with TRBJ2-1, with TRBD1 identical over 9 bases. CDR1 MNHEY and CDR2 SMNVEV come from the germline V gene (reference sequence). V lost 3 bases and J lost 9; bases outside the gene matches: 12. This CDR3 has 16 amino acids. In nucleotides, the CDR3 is TGTGCCAGCAGTTTCCCGGGACAGGGAGGTCGGGGTGAGCAGTTCTTC. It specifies CASSFPGQGGRGEQFF.

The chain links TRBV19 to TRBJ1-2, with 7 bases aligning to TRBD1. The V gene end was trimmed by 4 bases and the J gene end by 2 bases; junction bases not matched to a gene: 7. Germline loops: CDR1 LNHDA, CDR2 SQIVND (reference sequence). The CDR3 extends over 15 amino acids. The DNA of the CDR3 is TGTGCCAGTAGTACCTCGGGACAGAGAAACTATGGCTACACCTTC. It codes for CASSTSGQRNYGYTF.

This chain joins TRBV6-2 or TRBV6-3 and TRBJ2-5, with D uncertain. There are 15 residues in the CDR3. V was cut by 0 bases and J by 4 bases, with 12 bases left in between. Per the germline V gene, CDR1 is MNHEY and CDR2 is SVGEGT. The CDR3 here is CASSYSVGDRETQYF. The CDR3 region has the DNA TGTGCCAGCAGTTACTCTGTTGGGGATCGAGAGACCCAGTACTTC.